This T cell receptor beta chain stems from a study of cytomegalovirus exposure and HLA in healthy donors. The study ran its PCR with 60 Vbeta and 13 Jbeta primers. Using immunoSEQ multiplex PCR, the repertoire was profiled, and TCRdb retains in-frame clones only, with some absent. Of about 250,000 clones in the sample, more than 55% are singletons; the top ten hold approximately 2.3%. Germline assignment: CDR1 MNHEY and CDR2 SVGAGI. V lost 7 bases and J lost 9, with 19 bases in between. The CDR3 spans 14 residues. This sequence originates from a female donor in good health and CMV-seronegative. This chain joins TRBV6-5 and TRBJ2-1; D perhaps matches TRBD2 (6 bases). The sample comprised PBMCs. The CDR3 region is CASTQTLGGFEQFF. The CDR3 coding sequence is TGTGCCAGCACCCAAACCCTGGGGGGTTTTGAGCAGTTCTTC.